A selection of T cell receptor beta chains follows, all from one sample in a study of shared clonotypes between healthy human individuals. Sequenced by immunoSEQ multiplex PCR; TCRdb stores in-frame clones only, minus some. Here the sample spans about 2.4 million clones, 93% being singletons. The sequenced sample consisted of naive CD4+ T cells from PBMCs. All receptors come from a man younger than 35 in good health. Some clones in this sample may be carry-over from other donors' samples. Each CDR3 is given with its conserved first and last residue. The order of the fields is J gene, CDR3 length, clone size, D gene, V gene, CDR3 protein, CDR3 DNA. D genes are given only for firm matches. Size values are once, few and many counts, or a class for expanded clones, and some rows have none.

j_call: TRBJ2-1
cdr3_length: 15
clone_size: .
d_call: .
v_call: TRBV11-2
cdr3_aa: CASSLTGWVMNEQFF
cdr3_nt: TGTGCCAGCAGCTTAACGGGATGGGTTATGAATGAGCAGTTCTTC

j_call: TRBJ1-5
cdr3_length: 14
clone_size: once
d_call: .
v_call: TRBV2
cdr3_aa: CASSSDSPNQPQHF
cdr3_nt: TGTGCCAGCAGTTCCGACAGCCCCAATCAGCCCCAGCATTTT

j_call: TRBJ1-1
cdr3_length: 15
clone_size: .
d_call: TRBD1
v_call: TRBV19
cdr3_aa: CASMSGGAGNTEAFF
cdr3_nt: TGTGCCAGTATGTCAGGGGGCGCCGGGAACACTGAAGCTTTCTTT

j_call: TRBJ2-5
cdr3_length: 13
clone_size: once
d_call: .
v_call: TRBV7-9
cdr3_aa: CASSLGPVETQYF
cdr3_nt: TGTGCCAGCAGCTTGGGGCCCGTCGAGACCCAGTACTTC

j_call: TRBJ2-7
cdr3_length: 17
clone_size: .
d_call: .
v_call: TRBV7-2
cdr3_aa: CASSLGWSAVLSYEQYF
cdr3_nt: TGTGCCAGCAGCTTAGGATGGTCAGCGGTCCTCTCCTACGAGCAGTACTTC

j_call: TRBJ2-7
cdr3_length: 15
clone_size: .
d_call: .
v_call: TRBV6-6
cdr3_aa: CASSVKLAATYEQYF
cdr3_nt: TGTGCCAGCAGCGTAAAACTAGCAGCTACCTACGAGCAGTACTTC

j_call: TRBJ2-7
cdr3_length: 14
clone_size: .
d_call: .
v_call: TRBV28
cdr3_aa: CASSTTGQVYEQYF
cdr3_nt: TGTGCCAGCAGTACAACGGGCCAAGTCTACGAGCAGTACTTC

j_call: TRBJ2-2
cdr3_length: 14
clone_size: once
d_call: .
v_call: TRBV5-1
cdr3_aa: CASSLAGATGELFF
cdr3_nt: TGCGCCAGCAGCTTGGCAGGGGCCACCGGGGAGCTGTTTTTT

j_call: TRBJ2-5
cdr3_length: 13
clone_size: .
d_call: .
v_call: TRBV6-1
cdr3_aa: CASSARVRETQYF
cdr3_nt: TGTGCCAGCAGTGCTAGAGTGAGAGAGACCCAGTACTTC

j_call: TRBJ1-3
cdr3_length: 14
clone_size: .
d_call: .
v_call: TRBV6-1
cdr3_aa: CASSEISAGNTIYF
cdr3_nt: TGTGCCAGCAGTGAAATCTCAGCTGGAAACACCATATATTTT

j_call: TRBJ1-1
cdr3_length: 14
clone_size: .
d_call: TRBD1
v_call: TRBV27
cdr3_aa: CASSPRQGGTEAFF
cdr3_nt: TGTGCCAGCAGTCCCCGACAGGGGGGAACTGAAGCTTTCTTT

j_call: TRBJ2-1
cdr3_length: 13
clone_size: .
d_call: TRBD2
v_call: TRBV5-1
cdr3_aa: CASKRGSYNEQFF
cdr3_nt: TGCGCCAGTAAGCGGGGGTCCTACAATGAGCAGTTCTTC

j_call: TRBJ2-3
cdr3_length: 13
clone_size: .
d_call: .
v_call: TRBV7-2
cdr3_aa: CASSLGRDATQYF
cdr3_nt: TGTGCCAGCAGCTTAGGTCGGGACGCTACGCAGTATTTT

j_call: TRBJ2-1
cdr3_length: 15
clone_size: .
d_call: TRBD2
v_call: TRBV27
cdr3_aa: CASSLPPSGGGEQFF
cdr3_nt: TGTGCCAGCAGTTTACCCCCTAGCGGGGGGGGTGAGCAGTTCTTC

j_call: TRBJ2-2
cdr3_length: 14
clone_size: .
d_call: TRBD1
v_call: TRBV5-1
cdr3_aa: CASRNRGNTGELFF
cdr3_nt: TGCGCCAGCAGAAACAGGGGGAACACCGGGGAGCTGTTTTTT

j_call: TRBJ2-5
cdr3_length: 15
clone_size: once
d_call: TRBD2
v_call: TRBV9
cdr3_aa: CASSAHLAGQETQYF
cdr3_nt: TGTGCCAGCAGCGCCCACCTAGCGGGCCAAGAGACCCAGTACTTC

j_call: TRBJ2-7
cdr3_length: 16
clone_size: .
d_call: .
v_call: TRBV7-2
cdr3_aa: CASSLDSAASSYEQYF
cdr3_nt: TGTGCCAGCAGCTTAGATAGCGCGGCCAGCTCCTACGAGCAGTACTTC

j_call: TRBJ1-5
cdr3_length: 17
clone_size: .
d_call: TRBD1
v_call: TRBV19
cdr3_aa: CASSNPRLGQGNQPQHF
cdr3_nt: TGTGCCAGTAGTAACCCGAGACTGGGACAGGGGAATCAGCCCCAGCATTTT

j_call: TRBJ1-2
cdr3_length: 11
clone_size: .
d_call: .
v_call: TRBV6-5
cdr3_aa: CASRQLRGYTF
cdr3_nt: TGTGCCAGCAGACAGTTGCGGGGCTACACCTTC

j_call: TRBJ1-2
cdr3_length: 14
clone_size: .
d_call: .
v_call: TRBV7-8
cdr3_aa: CASSLAARAYGYTF
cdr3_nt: TGTGCCAGCAGCTTAGCAGCGCGGGCGTATGGCTACACCTTC

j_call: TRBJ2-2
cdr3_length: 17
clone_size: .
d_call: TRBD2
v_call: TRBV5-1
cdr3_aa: CASSVGLAGGPVGELFF
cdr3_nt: TGCGCCAGCAGCGTGGGACTAGCGGGAGGGCCGGTCGGGGAGCTGTTTTTT

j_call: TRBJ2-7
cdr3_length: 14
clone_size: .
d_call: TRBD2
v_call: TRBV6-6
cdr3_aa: CASVAGGPIHEQYF
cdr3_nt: TGTGCCAGCGTGGCGGGAGGGCCAATCCACGAGCAGTACTTC

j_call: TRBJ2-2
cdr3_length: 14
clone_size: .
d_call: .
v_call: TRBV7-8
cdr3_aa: CASSSTGRTGELFF
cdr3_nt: TGTGCCAGCAGCTCGACAGGACGTACCGGGGAGCTGTTTTTT

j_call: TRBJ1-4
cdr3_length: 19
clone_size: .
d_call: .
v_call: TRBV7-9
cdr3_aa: CASSLATAWRTTTNEKLFF
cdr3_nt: TGTGCCAGCAGCTTAGCCACAGCATGGAGGACGACAACTAATGAAAAACTGTTTTTT

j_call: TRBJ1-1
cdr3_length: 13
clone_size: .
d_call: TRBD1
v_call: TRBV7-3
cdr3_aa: CASSSQGAAEAFF
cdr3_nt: TGTGCCAGCAGCTCGCAGGGGGCGGCTGAAGCTTTCTTT

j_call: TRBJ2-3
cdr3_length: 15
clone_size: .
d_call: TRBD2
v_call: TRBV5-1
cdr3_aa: CASSSGLAGTDTQYF
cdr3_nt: TGCGCCAGCAGCTCGGGACTAGCGGGCACAGATACGCAGTATTTT

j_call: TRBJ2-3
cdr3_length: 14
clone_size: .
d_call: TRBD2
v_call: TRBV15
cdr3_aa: CATSRGRGTDTQYF
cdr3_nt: TGTGCCACCAGCAGGGGGCGGGGGACAGATACGCAGTATTTT

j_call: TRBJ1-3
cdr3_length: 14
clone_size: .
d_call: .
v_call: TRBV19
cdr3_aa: CASSNTYSGNTIYF
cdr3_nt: TGTGCCAGTTCGAACACGTACTCTGGAAACACCATATATTTT

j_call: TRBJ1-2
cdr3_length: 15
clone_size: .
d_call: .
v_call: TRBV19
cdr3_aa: CASSIARTAMRGYTF
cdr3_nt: TGTGCCAGTAGTATCGCGCGGACAGCTATGAGGGGCTACACCTTC

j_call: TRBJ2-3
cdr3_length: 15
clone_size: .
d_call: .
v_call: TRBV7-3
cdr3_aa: CASSLTGASSDTQYF
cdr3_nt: TGTGCCAGCAGCCTAACTGGGGCTAGCTCGGATACGCAGTATTTT

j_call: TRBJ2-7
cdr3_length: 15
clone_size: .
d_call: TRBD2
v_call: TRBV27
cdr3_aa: CASSFWTSGAYEQYF
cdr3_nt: TGTGCCAGCAGTTTTTGGACTAGCGGAGCCTACGAGCAGTACTTC

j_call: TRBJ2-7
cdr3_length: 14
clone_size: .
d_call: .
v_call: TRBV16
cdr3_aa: CASSQFGFSYEQYF
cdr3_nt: TGTGCCAGCAGCCAATTCGGGTTTTCCTACGAGCAGTACTTC

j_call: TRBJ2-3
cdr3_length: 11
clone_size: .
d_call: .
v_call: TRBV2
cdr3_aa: CASELADTQYF
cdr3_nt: TGTGCCAGCGAACTAGCAGATACGCAGTATTTT

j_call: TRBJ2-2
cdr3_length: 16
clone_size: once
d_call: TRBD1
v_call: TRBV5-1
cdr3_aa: CASSLPGTGNTGELFF
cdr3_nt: TGCGCCAGCAGCTTGCCCGGGACAGGGAACACCGGGGAGCTGTTTTTT

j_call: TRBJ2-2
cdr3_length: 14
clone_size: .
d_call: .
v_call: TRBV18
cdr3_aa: CASSAGTPQGKLFF
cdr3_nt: TGTGCCAGCTCAGCCGGGACGCCTCAGGGGAAGCTGTTTTTT

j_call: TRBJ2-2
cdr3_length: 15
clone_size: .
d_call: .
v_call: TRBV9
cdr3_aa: CASSVGSSWPGELFF
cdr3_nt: TGTGCCAGCAGCGTAGGGAGTAGCTGGCCCGGGGAGCTGTTTTTT

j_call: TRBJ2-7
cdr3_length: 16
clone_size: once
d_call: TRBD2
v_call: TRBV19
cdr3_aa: CASSISSGLVPYEQYF
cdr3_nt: TGTGCCAGTAGTATTTCGTCGGGACTAGTTCCTTACGAGCAGTACTTC

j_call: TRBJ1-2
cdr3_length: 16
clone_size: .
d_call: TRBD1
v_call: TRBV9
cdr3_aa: CASSRGQGASNYGYTF
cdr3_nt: TGTGCCAGCAGCCGGGGACAGGGGGCCTCTAACTATGGCTACACCTTC

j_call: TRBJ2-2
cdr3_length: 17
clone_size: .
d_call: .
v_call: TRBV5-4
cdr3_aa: CASSSYKQGGHTGELFF
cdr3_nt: TGTGCCAGCAGCTCCTACAAACAGGGCGGGCACACCGGGGAGCTGTTTTTT

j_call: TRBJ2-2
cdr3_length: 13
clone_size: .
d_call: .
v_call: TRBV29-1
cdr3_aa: CSHPSNITGELFF
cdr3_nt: TGCAGCCATCCCTCTAATATCACCGGGGAGCTGTTTTTT

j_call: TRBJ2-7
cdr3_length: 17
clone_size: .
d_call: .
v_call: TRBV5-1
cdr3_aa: CASSLGNSGLSSYEQYF
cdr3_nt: TGCGCCAGCAGCTTGGGGAATTCTGGTCTAAGCTCCTACGAGCAGTACTTC

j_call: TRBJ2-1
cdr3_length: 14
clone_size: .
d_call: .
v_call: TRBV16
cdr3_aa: CASSQSRGLNEQFF
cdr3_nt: TGTGCCAGCAGCCAATCTCGGGGCCTAAATGAGCAGTTCTTC

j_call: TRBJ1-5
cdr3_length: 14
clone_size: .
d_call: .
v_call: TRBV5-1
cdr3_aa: CASSSVPGGQPQHF
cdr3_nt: TGCGCCAGCAGCTCGGTTCCTGGTGGTCAGCCCCAGCATTTT

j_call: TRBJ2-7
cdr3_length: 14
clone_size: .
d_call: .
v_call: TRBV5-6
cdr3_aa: CASSSWGRTYEQYF
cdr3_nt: TGTGCCAGCAGCTCATGGGGACGGACCTACGAGCAGTACTTC

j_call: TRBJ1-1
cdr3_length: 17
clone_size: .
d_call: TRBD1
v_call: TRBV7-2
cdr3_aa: CASSRSPRDRGLGEAFF
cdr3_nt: TGTGCCAGCAGCCGTTCTCCCCGGGACAGGGGGTTGGGTGAAGCTTTCTTT

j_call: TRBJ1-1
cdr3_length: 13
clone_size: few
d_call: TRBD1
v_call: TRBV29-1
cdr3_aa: CSVQGGLNTEAFF
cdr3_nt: TGCAGCGTCCAGGGGGGGCTGAACACTGAAGCTTTCTTT

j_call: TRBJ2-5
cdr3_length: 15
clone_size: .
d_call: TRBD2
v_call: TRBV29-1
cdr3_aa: CSANALAGAQETQYF
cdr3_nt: TGCAGCGCCAACGCACTAGCGGGGGCACAAGAGACCCAGTACTTC

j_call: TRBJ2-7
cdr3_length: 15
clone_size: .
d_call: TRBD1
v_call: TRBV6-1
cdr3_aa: CASSGATGGSYEQYF
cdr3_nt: TGTGCCAGCAGTGGGGCGACAGGGGGATCCTACGAGCAGTACTTC

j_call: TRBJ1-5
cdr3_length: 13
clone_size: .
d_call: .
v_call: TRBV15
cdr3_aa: CATSRRTDQPQHF
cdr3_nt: TGTGCCACCAGCAGACGCACCGATCAGCCCCAGCATTTT

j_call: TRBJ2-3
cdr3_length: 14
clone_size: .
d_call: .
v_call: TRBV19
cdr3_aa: CASSASGGPDTQYF
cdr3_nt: TGTGCCAGTAGTGCTTCGGGGGGCCCCGATACGCAGTATTTT

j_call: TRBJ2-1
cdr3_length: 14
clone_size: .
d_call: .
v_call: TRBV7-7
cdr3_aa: CASSRRREGGEQFF
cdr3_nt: TGTGCCAGCAGCCGAAGGAGGGAGGGGGGTGAGCAGTTCTTC

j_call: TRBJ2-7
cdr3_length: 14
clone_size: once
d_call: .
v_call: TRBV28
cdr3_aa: CASSNAGHAYEQYF
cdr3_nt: TGTGCCAGCAGTAACGCCGGACACGCTTACGAGCAGTACTTC

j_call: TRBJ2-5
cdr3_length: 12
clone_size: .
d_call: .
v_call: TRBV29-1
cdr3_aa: CSVSKGGETQYF
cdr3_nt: TGCAGCGTTTCCAAGGGGGGGGAGACCCAGTACTTC

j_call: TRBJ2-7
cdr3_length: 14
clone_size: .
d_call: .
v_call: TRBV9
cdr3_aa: CASSQGDLRYEQYF
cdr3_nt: TGTGCCAGCAGCCAGGGAGATCTGCGCTACGAGCAGTACTTC

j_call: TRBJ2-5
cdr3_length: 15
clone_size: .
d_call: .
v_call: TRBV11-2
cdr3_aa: CASSLLLGGQETQYF
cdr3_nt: TGTGCCAGCAGCTTATTACTCGGCGGTCAAGAGACCCAGTACTTC

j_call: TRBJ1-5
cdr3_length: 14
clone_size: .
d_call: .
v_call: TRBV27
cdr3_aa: CASSKGGARQPQHF
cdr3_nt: TGTGCCAGCAGCAAGGGGGGGGCTCGTCAGCCCCAGCATTTT

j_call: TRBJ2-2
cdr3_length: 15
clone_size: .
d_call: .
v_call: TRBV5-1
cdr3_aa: CASSLDLATTGELFF
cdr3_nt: TGCGCCAGCAGCTTAGACCTAGCGACGACCGGGGAGCTGTTTTTT